In this sample, the clone carrying this T cell receptor beta chain turned up a few times. TCRdb recomputed calls from the RT-PCR reads with MiXCR, one row per CDR3 protein. The table includes 650,000 to 800,000 distinct CDR3 sequences, 14% detected once. This CDR3 region has 15 residues. V was trimmed by 4 bases and J by 2 bases, leaving 13 bases between them. The germline V gene has CDR1 SGHTA and CDR2 FQGTGA. The sample was memory CD4+ T cells from blood. The origin of this receptor is a female donor in good health, serving as a healthy control. The rearrangement links TRBV7-3 to TRBJ2-3, with D tentatively TRBD2 (6 bases). The CDR3 coding sequence is TGTGCCAGCAGCTCCACTAGCCCCCCCACAGATACGCAGTATTTT. Encoded protein: CASSSTSPPTDTQYF.